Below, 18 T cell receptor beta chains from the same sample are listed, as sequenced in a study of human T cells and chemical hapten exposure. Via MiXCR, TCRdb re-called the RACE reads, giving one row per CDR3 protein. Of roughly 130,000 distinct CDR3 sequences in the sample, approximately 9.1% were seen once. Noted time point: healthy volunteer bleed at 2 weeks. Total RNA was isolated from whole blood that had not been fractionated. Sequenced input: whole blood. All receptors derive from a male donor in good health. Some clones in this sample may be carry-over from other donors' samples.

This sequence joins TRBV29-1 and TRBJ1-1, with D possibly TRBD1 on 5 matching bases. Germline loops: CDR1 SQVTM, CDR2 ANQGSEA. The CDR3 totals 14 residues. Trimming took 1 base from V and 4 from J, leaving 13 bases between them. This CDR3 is CSVEGRLRGTEAFF. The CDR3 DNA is TGCAGCGTTGAAGGACGTCTAAGGGGCACTGAAGCTTTCTTT.

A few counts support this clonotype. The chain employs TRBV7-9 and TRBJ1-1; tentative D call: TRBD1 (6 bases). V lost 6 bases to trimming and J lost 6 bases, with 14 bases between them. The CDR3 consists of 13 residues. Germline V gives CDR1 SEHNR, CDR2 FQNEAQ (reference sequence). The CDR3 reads CASSLRGVAEAFF. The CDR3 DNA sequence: TGTGCCAGCAGTCTCAGGGGAGTAGCTGAAGCTTTCTTT. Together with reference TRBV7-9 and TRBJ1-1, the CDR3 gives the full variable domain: DTGVSQNPRHKITKRGQNVTFRCDPISEHNRLYWYRQTLGQGPEFLTYFQNEAQLEKSRLLSDRFSAERPKGSFSTLEIQRTEQGDSAMYLCASSLRGVAEAFFGQGTRLTVV.

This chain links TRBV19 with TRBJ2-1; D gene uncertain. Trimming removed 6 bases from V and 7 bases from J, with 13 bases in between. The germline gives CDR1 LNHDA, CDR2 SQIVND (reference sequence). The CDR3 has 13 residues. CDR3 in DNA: TGTGCCAGTAGCTCCCGATTCCTAAATGAGCAGTTCTTC. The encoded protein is CASSSRFLNEQFF.

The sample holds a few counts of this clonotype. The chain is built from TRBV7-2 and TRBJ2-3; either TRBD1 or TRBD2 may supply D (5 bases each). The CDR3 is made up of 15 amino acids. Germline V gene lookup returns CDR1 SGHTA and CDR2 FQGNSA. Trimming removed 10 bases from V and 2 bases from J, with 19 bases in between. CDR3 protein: CAIGRDVGPTDTQYF. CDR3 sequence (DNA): TGTGCCATAGGCCGGGACGTCGGACCCACAGATACGCAGTATTTT.

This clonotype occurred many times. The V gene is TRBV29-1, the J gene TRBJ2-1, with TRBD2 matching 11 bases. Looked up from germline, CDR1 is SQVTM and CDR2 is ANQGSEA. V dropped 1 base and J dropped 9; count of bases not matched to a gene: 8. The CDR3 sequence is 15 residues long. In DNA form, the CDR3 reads TGCAGCGTTGAAGCGCTAGCGGGGGGCCCATTTGAGCAGTTCTTC. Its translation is CSVEALAGGPFEQFF.

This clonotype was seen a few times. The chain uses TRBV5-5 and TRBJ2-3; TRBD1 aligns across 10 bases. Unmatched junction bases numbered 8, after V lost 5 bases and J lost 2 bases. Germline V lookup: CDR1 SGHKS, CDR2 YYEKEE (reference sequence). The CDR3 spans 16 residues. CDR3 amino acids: CASSDRGQPYTDTQYF. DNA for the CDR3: TGTGCCAGCAGTGACAGGGGGCAGCCCTACACAGATACGCAGTATTTT.

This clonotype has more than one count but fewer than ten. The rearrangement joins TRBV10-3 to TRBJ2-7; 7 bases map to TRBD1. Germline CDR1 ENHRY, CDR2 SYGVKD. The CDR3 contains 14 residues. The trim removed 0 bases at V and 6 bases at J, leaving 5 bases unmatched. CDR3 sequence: CAISESGQNREQYF. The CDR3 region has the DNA TGTGCCATCAGTGAGTCGGGACAGAACCGCGAGCAGTACTTC.

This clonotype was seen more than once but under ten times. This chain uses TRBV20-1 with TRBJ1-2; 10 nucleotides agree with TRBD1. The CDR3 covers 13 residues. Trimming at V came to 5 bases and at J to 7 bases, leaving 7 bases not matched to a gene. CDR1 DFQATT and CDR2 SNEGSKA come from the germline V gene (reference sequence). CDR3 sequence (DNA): TGCAGTGCTCCGTCGGACAGGGGGTCTGGCTACACCTTC. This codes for CSAPSDRGSGYTF.

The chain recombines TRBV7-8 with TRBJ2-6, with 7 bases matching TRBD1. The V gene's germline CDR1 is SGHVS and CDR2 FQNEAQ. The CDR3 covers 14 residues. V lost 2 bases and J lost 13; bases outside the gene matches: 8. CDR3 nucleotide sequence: TGTGCCAGCAGCTTACCAGGGACAGTCCGGGTCCTGACTTTC. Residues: CASSLPGTVRVLTF.

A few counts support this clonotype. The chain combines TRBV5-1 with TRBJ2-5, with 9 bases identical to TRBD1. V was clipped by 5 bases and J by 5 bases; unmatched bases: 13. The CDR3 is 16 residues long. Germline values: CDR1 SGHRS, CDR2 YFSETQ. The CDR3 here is CASSFEPGQGSETQYF. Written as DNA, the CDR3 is TGCGCCAGCAGTTTTGAGCCGGGACAGGGATCTGAGACCCAGTACTTC.

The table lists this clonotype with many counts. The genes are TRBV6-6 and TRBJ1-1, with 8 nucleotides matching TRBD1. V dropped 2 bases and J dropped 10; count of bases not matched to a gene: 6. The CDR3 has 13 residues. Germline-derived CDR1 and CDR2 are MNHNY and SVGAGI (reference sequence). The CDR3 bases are TGTGCCAGCAGTTACGCACAGGGGGATGGAGCTTTCTTT. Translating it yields CASSYAQGDGAFF.

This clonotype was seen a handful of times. The CDR3 nucleotides are TGTGCCATCAAAGTTACCGGAGAAGCGGGGGCAAGCACAGATACGCAGTATTTT. This gives the protein CAIKVTGEAGASTDTQYF. V and J are TRBV10-3 and TRBJ2-3, with 8 bases fitting TRBD2. CDR3 size: 18 residues. Germline V gene data show CDR1 as ENHRY and CDR2 as SYGVKD. J was trimmed by 0 bases and V by 7 bases; bases with no gene match: 15.

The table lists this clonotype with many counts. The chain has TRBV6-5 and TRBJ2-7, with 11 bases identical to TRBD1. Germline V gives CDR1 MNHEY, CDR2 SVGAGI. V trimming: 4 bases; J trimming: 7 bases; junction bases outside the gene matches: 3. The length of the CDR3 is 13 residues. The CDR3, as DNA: TGTGCCAGCAGTTCGGACAGGGGGCGGGAGCAGTACTTC. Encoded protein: CASSSDRGREQYF.

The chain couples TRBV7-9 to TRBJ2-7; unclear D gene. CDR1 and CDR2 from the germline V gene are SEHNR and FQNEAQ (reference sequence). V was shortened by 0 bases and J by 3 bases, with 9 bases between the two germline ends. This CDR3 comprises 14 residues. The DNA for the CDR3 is TGTGCCAGCAGCTTAGCTCCTGGGTACTACGAGCAGTACTTC. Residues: CASSLAPGYYEQYF.

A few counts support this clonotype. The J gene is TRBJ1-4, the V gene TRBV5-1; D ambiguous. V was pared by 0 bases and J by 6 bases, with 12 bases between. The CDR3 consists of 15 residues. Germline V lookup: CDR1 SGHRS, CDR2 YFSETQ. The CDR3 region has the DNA TGCGCCAGCAGCTTGGCGGGAAGGAGAGATGAAAAACTGTTTTTT. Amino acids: CASSLAGRRDEKLFF.

CDR3 sequence: CASSEATTVYEQYF. The DNA for the CDR3 is TGTGCCAGCAGTGAAGCCACGACGGTTTACGAGCAGTACTTC. J is TRBJ2-7 and V is TRBV6-1; D not resolved. The V gene's germline CDR1 is MNHNS and CDR2 SASEGT. V gave up 0 bases and J gave up 4 bases, with 10 bases separating them. The CDR3 runs 14 residues.

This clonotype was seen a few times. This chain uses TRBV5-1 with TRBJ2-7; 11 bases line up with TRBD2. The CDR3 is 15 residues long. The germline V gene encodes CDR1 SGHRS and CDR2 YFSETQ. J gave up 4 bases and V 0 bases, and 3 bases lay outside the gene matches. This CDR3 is CASSLALAGGYEQYF. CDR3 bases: TGCGCCAGCAGCTTGGCCCTAGCGGGAGGATACGAGCAGTACTTC. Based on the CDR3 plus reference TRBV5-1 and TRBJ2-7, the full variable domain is KAGVTQTPRYLIKTRGQQVTLSCSPISGHRSVSWYQQTPGQGLQFLFEYFSETQRNKGNFPGRFSGRQFSNSRSEMNVSTLELGDSALYLCASSLALAGGYEQYFGPGTRLTVT.

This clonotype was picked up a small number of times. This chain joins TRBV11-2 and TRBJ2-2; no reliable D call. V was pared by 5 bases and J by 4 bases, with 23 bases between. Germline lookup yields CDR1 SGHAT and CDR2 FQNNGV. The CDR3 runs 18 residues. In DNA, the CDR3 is TGTGCCAGCAGCGCGGTCTTGGGTCAATCGAATTTCACCGGGGAGCTGTTTTTT. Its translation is CASSAVLGQSNFTGELFF. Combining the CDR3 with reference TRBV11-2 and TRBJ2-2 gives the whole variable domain EAGVAQSPRYKIIEKRQSVAFWCNPISGHATLYWYQQILGQGPKLLIQFQNNGVVDDSQLPKDRFSAERLKGVDSTLKIQPAKLEDSAVYLCASSAVLGQSNFTGELFFGEGSRLTVL.